The entry that follows covers one T cell receptor beta chain sequence. Germline V gene data show CDR1 as SGHTA and CDR2 as FQGNSA. CDR3 size: 14 residues. The V and J ends lost 11 bases and 5 bases, in that order; junction bases with no gene match: 13. This entry belongs to a study of cytomegalovirus exposure and HLA in healthy donors. PCR involved 60 Vbeta and 13 Jbeta primers. TCRdb keeps only in-frame clones here, not all; method: immunoSEQ multiplex PCR. This sample has some 130,000 clones; around 77% occur once, and the top ten carry approximately 4.3%. The TCR originated in a man aged 25 to 45 in good health. Material: PBMCs. V usage is TRBV7-2 and J usage is TRBJ2-5; TRBD2 agrees at 8 bases. CDR3 loop: CASTTGGASETQYF. CDR3 coding DNA: TGTGCCTCCACAACCGGGGGGGCCAGTGAGACCCAGTACTTC.